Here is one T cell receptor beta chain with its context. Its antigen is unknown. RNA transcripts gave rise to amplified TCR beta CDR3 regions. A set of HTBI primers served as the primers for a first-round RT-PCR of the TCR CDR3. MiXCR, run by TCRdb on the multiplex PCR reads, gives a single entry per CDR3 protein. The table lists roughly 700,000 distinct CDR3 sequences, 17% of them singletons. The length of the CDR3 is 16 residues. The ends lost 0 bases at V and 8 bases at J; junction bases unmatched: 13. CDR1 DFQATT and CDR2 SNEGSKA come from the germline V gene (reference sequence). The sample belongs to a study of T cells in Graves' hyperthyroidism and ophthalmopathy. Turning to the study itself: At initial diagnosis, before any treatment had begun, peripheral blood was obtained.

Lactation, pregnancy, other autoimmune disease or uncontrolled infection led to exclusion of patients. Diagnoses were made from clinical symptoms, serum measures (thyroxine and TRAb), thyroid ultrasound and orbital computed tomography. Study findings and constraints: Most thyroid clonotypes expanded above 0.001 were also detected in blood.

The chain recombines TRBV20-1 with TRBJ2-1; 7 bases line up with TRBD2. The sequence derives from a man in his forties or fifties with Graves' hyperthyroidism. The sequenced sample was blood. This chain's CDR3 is CSARDLSGGRRDEQFF. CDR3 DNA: TGCAGTGCTAGAGATCTCAGTGGCGGGAGAAGGGATGAGCAGTTCTTC.